The T cell receptor beta chain under discussion was sequenced for a study of T cell repertoires in cytomegalovirus infection. Study details: Well-studied HLA-B-restricted CMV epitopes were used in the study alongside recently identified HLA-C-restricted ones.

The study, taken as a whole, reports: Ex vivo responses were dominated by HLA-C-restricted CMV-specific TCR beta clonotypes.

TCRdb reanalysed the reads using MiXCR and keeps one entry per CDR3 protein. This table has about 830,000 distinct CDR3 sequences, about 31% appearing once. This clonotype turned up a few times. Its target is not known. The CDR3 is 13 residues long. The germline V gene encodes CDR1 MNHEY and CDR2 SVGEGT. V lost 4 bases and J lost 6, with 13 bases in between. The source is a human donor in good health (CMV status not recorded). Some clones in this sample may be carry-over from other donors' samples. The V and J genes are TRBV6-2 or TRBV6-3 and TRBJ2-7; the D is unclear. The sequenced sample was cultured CD8+ T cells from PBMCs, obtained from culture after CMV antigen stimulation. The CDR3 DNA is TGTGCCAGCAGTTCCACTTTTATCGGCGAGCAGTACTTC. As protein: CASSSTFIGEQYF.